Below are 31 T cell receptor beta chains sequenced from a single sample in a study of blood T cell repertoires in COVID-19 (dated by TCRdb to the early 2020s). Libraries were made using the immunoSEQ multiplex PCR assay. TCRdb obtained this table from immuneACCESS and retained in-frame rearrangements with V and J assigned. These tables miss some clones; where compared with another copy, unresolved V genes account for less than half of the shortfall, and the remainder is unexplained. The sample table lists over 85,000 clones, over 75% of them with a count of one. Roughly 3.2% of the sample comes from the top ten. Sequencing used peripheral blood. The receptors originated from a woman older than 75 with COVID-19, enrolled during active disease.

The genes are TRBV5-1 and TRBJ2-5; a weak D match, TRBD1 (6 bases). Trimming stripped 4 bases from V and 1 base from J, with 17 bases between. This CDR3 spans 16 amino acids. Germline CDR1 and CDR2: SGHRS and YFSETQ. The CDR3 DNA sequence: TGCGCCAGCAGCCGATCCACAGGGAATTTCCAAGAGACCCAGTACTTC. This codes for CASSRSTGNFQETQYF.

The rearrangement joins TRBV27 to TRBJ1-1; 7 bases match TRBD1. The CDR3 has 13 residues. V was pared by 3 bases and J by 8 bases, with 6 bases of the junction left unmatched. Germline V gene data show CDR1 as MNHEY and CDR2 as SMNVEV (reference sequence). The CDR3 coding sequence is TGTGCCAGCAGTTTCAGGACAGGAATAGAAGCTTTCTTT. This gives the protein CASSFRTGIEAFF.

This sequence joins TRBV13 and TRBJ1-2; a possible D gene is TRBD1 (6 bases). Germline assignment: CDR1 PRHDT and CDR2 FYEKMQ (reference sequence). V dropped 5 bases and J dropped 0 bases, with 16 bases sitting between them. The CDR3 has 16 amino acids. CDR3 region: CASSRVWTAPNYGYTF. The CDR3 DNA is TGTGCCAGCAGCCGCGTCTGGACAGCTCCTAACTATGGCTACACCTTC.

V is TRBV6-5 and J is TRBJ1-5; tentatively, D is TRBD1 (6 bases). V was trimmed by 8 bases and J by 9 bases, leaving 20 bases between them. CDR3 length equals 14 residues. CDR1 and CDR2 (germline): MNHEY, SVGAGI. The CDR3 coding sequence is TGTGCCAGCGCGACCTCGGGGGGCTGGTGGCCCCAGCATTTT. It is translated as CASATSGGWWPQHF.

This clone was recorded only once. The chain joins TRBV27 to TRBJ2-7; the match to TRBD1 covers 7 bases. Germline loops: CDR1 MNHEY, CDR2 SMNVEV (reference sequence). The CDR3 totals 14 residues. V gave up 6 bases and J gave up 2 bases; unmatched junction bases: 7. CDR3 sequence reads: CASSQGQDPYEQYF. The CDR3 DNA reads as TGTGCCAGCAGCCAAGGACAGGACCCCTACGAGCAGTACTTC.

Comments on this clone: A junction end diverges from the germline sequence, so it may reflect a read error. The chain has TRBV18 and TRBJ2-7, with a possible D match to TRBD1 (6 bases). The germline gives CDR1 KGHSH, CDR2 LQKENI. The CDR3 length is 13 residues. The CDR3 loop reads CASSPQGDGEQYF. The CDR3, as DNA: TGTGCCAGCTCGCCACAGGGAGACGGCGAGCAGTACTTC.

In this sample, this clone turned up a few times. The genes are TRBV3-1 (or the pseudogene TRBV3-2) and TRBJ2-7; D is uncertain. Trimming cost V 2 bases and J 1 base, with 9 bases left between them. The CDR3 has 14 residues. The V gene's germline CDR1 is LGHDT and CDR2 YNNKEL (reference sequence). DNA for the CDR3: TGTGCCAGCAGCCAACGGCACGGGTCCTACGAGCAGTACTTC. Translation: CASSQRHGSYEQYF.

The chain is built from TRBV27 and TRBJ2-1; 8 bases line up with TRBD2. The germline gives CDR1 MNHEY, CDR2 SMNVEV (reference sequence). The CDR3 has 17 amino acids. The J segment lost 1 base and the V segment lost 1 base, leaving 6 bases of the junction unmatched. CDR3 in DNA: TGTGCCAGCAGTTTATTTTGGACGGGGGGGTCCTACAATGAGCAGTTCTTC. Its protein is CASSLFWTGGSYNEQFF.

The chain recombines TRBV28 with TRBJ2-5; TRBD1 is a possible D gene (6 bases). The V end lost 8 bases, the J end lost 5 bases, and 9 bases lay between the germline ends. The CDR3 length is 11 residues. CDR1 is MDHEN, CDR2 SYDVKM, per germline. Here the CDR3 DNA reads TGTGCCAGCGCCAGGGGTGAGACCCAGTACTTC. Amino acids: CASARGETQYF.

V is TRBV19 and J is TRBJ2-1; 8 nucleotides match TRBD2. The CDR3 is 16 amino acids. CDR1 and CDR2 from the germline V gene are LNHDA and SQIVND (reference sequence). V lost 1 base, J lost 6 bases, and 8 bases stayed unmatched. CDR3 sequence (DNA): TGTGCCAGTAGTATAGCAGCGGGAGTAAGTCCCAATGAGCAGTTCTTC. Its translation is CASSIAAGVSPNEQFF. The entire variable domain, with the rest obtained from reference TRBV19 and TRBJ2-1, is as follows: DGGITQSPKYLFRKEGQNVTLSCEQNLNHDAMYWYRQDPGQGLRLIYYSQIVNDFQKGDIAEGYSVSREKKESFPLTVTSAQKNPTAFYLCASSIAAGVSPNEQFFGPGTRLTVL.

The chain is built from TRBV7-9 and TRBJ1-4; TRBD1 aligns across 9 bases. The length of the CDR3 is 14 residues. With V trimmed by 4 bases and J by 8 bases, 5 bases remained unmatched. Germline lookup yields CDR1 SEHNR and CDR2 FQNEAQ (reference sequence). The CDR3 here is CASSSGTGIEKLFF. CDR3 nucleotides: TGTGCCAGCAGCTCCGGGACAGGGATAGAAAAACTGTTTTTT.

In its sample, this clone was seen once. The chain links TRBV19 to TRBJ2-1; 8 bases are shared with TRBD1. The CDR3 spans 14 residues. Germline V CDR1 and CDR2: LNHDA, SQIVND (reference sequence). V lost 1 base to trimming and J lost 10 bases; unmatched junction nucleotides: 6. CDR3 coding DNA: TGTGCCAGTAGTATAGGGGGACGGGACAGGGAGCAGTTCTTC. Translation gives CASSIGGRDREQFF. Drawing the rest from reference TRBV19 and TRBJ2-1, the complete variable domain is DGGITQSPKYLFRKEGQNVTLSCEQNLNHDAMYWYRQDPGQGLRLIYYSQIVNDFQKGDIAEGYSVSREKKESFPLTVTSAQKNPTAFYLCASSIGGRDREQFFGPGTRLTVL.

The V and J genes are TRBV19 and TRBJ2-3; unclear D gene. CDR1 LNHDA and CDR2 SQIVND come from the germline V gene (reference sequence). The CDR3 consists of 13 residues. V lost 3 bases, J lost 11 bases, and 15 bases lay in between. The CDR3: CASSILGDVLQYF. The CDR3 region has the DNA TGTGCCAGTAGTATTCTAGGAGATGTACTGCAGTATTTT. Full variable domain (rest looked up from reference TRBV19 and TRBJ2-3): DGGITQSPKYLFRKEGQNVTLSCEQNLNHDAMYWYRQDPGQGLRLIYYSQIVNDFQKGDIAEGYSVSREKKESFPLTVTSAQKNPTAFYLCASSILGDVLQYFGPGTRLTVL.

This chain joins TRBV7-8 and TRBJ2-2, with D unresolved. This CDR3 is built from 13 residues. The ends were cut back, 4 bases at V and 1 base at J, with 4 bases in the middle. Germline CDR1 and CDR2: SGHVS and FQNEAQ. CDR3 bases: TGTGCCAGCAGCTCATTGAACACCGGGGAGCTGTTTTTT. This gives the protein CASSSLNTGELFF.

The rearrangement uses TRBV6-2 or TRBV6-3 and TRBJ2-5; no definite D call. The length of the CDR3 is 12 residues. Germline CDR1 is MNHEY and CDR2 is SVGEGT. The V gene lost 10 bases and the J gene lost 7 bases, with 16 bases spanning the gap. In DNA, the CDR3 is TGTGCCACCACCCCTAGAAGAGGGACCCAGTACTTC. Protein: CATTPRRGTQYF.

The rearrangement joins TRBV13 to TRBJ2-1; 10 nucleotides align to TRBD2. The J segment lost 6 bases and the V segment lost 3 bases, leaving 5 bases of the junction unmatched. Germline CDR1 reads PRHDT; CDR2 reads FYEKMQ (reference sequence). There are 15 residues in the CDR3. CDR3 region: CASSFYQRGGNEQFF. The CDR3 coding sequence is TGTGCCAGCAGCTTTTACCAGCGGGGGGGCAATGAGCAGTTCTTC.

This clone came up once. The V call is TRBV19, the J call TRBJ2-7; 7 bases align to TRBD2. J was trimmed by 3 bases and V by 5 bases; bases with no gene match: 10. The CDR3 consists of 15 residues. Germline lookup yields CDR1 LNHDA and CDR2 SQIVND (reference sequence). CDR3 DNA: TGTGCCAGTAGTCCTTCTAGCGGACCGGACTACGAGCAGTACTTC. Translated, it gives CASSPSSGPDYEQYF.

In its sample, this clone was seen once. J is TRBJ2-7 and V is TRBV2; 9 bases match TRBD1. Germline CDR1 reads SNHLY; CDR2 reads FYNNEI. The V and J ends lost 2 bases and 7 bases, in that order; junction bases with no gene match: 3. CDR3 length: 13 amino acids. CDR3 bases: TGTGCCAGCAGTGAAAACAGGGGGCGGGAGCAGTACTTC. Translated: CASSENRGREQYF.

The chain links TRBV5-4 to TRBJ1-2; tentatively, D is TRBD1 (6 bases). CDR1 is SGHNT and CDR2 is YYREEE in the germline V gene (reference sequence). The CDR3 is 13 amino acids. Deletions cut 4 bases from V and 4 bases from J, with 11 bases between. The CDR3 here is CASSTGQIYGYTF. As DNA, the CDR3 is TGTGCCAGCAGCACCGGACAGATCTATGGCTACACCTTC.

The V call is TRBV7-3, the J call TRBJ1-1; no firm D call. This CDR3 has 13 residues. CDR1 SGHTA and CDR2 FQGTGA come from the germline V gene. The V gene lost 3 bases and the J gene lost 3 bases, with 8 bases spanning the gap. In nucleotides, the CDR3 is TGTGCCAGCAGCTTCAGTGGTTACACTGAAGCTTTCTTT. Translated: CASSFSGYTEAFF.

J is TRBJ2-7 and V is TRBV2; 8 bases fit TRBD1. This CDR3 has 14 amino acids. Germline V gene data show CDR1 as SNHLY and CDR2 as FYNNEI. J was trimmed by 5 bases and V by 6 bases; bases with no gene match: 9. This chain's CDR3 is CASRDYRGTHEQYF. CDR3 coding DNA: TGTGCCAGCAGAGATTACAGGGGGACCCACGAGCAGTACTTC.

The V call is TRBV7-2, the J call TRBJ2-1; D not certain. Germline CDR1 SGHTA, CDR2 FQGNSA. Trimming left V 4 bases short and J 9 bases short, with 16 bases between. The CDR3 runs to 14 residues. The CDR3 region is CASSSRSRISEQFF. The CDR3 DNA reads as TGTGCCAGCAGCTCGAGATCTAGAATATCTGAGCAGTTCTTC.

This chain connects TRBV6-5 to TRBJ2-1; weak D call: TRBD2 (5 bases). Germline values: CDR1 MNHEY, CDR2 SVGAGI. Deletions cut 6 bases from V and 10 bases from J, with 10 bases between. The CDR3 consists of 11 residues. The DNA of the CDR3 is TGTGCCAGCAGAAGGACGGGGGAGCAGTTCTTC. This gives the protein CASRRTGEQFF.

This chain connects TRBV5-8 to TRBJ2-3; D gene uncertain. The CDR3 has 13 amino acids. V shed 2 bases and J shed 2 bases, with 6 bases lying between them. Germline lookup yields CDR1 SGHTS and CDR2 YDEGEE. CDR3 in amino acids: CASSFYVTDTQYF. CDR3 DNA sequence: TGTGCCAGCAGCTTCTACGTCACAGATACGCAGTATTTT.

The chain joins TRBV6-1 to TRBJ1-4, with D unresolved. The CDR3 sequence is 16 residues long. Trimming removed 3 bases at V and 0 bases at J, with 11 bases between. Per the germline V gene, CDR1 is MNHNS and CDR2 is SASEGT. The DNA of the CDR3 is TGTGCCAGCAGTGAGGCGACAAGTCCAACTAATGAAAAACTGTTTTTT. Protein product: CASSEATSPTNEKLFF.

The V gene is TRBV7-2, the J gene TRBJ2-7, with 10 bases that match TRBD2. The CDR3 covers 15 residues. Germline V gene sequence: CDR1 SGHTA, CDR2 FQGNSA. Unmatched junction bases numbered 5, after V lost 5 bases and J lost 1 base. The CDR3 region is CASSLRTSGSYEQYF. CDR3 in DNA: TGTGCCAGCAGCCTCCGGACTAGCGGTTCCTACGAGCAGTACTTC.

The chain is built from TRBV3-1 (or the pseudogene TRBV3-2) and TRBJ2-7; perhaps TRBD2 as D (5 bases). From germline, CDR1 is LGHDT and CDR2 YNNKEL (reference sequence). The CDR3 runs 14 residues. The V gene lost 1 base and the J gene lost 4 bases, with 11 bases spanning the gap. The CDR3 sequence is CASSQVGRGYEQYF. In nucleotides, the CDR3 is TGTGCCAGCAGCCAAGTCGGACGCGGGTACGAGCAGTACTTC.

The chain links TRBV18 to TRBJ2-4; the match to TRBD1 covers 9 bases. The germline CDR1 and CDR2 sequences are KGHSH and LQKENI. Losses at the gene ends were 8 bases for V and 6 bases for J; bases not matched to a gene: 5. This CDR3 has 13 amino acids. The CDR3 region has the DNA TGTGCCAGCACGCCGGGACAGGGAAACATTCAGTACTTC. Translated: CASTPGQGNIQYF. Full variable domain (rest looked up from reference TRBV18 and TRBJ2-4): NAGVMQNPRHLVRRRGQEARLRCSPMKGHSHVYWYRQLPEEGLKFMVYLQKENIIDESGMPKERFSAEFPKEGPSILRIQQVVRGDSAAYFCASTPGQGNIQYFGAGTRLSVL.

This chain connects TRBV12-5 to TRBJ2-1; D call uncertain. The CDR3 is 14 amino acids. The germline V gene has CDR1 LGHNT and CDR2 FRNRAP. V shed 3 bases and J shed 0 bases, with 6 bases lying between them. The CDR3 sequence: CASGLQISYNEQFF. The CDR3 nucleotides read TGTGCTAGTGGTTTACAGATCTCCTACAATGAGCAGTTCTTC. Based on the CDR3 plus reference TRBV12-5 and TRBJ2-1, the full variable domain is DARVTQTPRHKVTEMGQEVTMRCQPILGHNTVFWYRQTMMQGLELLAYFRNRAPLDDSGMPKDRFSAEMPDATLATLKIQPSEPRDSAVYFCASGLQISYNEQFFGPGTRLTVL.

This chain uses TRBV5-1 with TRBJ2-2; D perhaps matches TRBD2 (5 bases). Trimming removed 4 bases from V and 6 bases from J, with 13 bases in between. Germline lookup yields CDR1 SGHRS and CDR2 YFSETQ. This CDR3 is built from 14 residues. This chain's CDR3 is CASSQFGEPGELFF. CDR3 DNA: TGCGCCAGCAGCCAGTTCGGGGAGCCCGGGGAGCTGTTTTTT.

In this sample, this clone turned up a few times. The CDR3 DNA follows: TGTGCCACCAGTGATGCTGGACTAGCGGGGAGAAGGGGCTCCTACAATGAGCAGTTCTTC. It is translated as CATSDAGLAGRRGSYNEQFF. The chain employs TRBV24-1 and TRBJ2-1, with 12 nucleotides matching TRBD2. Germline loops: CDR1 KGHDR, CDR2 SFDVKD. J gave up 0 bases and V 3 bases, and 11 bases lay outside the gene matches. There are 20 residues in the CDR3.